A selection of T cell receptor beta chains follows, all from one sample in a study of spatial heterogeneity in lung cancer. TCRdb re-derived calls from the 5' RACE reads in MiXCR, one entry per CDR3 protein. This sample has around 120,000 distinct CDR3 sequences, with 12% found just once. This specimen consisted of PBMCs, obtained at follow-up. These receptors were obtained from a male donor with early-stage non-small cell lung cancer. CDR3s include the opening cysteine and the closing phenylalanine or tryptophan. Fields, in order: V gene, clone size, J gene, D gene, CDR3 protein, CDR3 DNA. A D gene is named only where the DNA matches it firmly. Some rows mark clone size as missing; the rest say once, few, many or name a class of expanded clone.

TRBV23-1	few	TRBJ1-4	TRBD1	CASSRVRDSGEKLFF	TGCGCCAGCAGTCGCGTCCGGGACAGTGGCGAAAAACTGTTTTTT
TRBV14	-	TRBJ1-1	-	CASSLKTEAFF	TGTGCCAGCAGCTTAAAGACTGAAGCTTTCTTT
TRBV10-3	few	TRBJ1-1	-	CAISESAGVGTEAFF	TGTGCCATCAGTGAGTCTGCCGGGGTTGGCACTGAAGCTTTCTTT
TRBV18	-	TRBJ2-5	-	CASSPPAQQETQYF	TGTGCCAGCTCACCACCGGCGCAGCAAGAGACCCAGTACTTC
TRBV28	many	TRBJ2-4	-	CASMGPGTLTHIQYF	TGTGCCAGCATGGGTCCCGGGACATTGACACACATTCAGTACTTC
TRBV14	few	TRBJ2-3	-	CASSRKDTQYF	TGTGCCAGCAGCCGTAAAGATACGCAGTATTTT
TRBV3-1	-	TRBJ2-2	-	CASSHGLTSGELFF	TGTGCCAGCAGCCACGGACTAACCTCCGGGGAGCTGTTTTTT
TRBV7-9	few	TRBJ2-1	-	CASSRLTEQFF	TGTGCCAGCAGCCGACTGACTGAGCAGTTCTTC
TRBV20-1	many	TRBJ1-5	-	CSAARDGPNQPQHF	TGCAGTGCTGCCCGGGACGGCCCCAATCAGCCCCAGCATTTT
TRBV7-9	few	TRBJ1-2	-	CASSFDRPRGYTF	TGTGCCAGCAGCTTCGACAGGCCTAGAGGCTACACCTTC
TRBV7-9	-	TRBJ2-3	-	CAGGGRRGTADTQYF	TGTGCCGGGGGCGGGCGCAGAGGTACGGCAGATACGCAGTATTTT
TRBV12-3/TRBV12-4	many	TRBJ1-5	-	CASSFQGPGQPQHF	TGTGCCAGCAGTTTTCAGGGTCCGGGTCAGCCCCAGCATTTT
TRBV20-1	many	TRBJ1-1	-	CSARDLGTEAFF	TGCAGTGCTAGAGATCTAGGGACTGAAGCTTTCTTT
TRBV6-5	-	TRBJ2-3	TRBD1	CASSPDRGIDTQYF	TGTGCCAGCAGTCCGGACAGGGGGATAGATACGCAGTATTTT
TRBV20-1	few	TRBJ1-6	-	CSARDSSPGQKLNSPLHF	TGCAGTGCTAGAGATTCCTCGCCTGGACAGAAACTAAATTCACCCCTCCACTTT
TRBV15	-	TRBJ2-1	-	CATSLRGKQFF	TGTGCCACCAGCCTGAGAGGGAAACAGTTCTTC
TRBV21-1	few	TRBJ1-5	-	CASSKEMAEQRGSNQPQHF	TGTGCCAGCAGCAAAGAAATGGCAGAGCAGAGAGGTAGCAATCAGCCCCAGCATTTT
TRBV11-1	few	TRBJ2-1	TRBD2	CASSLGTSGEQFF	TGTGCCAGCAGCTTAGGGACTAGCGGGGAGCAGTTCTTC
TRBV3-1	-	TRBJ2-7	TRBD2	CASSRRGNYEQYF	TGTGCCAGCAGCCGGCGGGGGAACTACGAGCAGTACTTC
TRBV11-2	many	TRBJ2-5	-	CASSFLSTIQETQYF	TGTGCCAGCAGCTTTCTCTCCACGATCCAAGAGACCCAGTACTTC
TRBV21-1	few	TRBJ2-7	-	CASSKGRGRATAYEQYF	TGTGCCAGCAGCAAGGGCAGGGGGCGCGCCACCGCCTACGAGCAGTACTTC
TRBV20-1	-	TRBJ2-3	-	CSARDLTTGAPTQYF	TGCAGTGCTAGAGATCTTACTACTGGGGCACCTACGCAGTATTTT
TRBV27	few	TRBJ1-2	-	CASSLSGPNGYTF	TGTGCCAGCAGTTTATCTGGGCCCAATGGCTACACCTTC
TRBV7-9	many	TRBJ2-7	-	CASSLFLGTQTYEQYF	TGTGCCAGCAGCTTGTTCCTAGGGACCCAGACCTACGAGCAGTACTTC
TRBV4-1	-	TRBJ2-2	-	CASSHLLRGIGSGELFF	TGCGCCAGCAGCCACCTCCTCCGAGGTATCGGGTCCGGGGAGCTGTTTTTT
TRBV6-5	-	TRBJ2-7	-	CASSYHRLSYEQYF	TGTGCCAGCAGTTACCACAGGCTCTCCTACGAGCAGTACTTC
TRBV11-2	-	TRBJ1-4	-	CASSFLQTGELFF	TGTGCCAGCAGCTTTCTGCAGACGGGGGAACTGTTTTTT
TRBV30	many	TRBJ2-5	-	CAWSQTGYRGETQYF	TGTGCCTGGAGTCAAACGGGCTACCGGGGAGAGACCCAGTACTTC
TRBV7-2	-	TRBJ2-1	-	CASSPGVSYNEQFF	TGTGCCAGCAGCCCGGGAGTCTCCTACAATGAGCAGTTCTTC
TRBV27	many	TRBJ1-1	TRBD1	CASSPRTGATEAFF	TGTGCCAGCAGTCCTCGGACAGGGGCCACTGAAGCTTTCTTT
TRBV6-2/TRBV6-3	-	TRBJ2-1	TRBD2	CASSLAGGPYEQFF	TGTGCCAGCAGTCTAGCGGGGGGGCCCTATGAGCAGTTCTTC
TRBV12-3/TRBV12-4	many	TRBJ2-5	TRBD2	CASSLGSSGGMKTQYF	TGTGCCAGCAGTTTAGGCTCAAGCGGGGGTATGAAGACCCAGTACTTC
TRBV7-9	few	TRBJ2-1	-	CASSKWIDNEQFF	TGTGCCAGTTCGAAATGGATCGACAATGAGCAGTTCTTC
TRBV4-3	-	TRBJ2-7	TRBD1	CASSQDRRGHEQYF	TGCGCCAGCAGCCAAGATCGCAGGGGGCACGAGCAGTACTTC
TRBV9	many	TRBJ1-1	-	CASSTTVMNTEAFF	TGTGCCAGCAGCACAACAGTAATGAACACTGAAGCTTTCTTT
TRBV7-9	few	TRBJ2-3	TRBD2	CASTGDGGGTTDTQYF	TGTGCCAGCACCGGAGACGGCGGGGGGACCACAGATACGCAGTATTTT
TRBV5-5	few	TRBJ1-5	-	CASSLVLFNQPQHF	TGTGCCAGCAGCTTGGTTCTATTCAATCAGCCCCAGCATTTT
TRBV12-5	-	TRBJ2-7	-	CASGLTSSEDRRTSTRYEQYF	TGTGCTAGTGGTTTGACTTCCTCGGAGGACAGACGCACCTCAACCCGGTACGAGCAGTACTTC
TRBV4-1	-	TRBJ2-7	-	CASSQQGRAYEQYF	TGCGCCAGCAGCCAACAGGGGCGCGCGTACGAGCAGTACTTC
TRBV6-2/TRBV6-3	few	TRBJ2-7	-	CASSKGLREQYF	TGTGCCAGCAGCAAGGGACTGCGGGAGCAGTACTTC
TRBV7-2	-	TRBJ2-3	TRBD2	CASSLEMAGGTDTQYF	TGTGCCAGCAGCTTAGAGATGGCGGGGGGCACAGATACGCAGTATTTT
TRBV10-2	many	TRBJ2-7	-	CASSERSGGQQYF	TGCGCCAGCAGTGAGAGGTCGGGGGGCCAGCAGTACTTC
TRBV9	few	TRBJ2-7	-	CASSVGEGTDEQYF	TGTGCCAGCAGCGTAGGAGAGGGTACGGACGAGCAGTACTTC
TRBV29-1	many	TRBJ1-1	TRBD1	CSVVFGTDNTEAFF	TGCAGCGTTGTGTTCGGGACAGACAACACTGAAGCTTTCTTT
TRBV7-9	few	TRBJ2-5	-	CASSLGGQTGETQYF	TGTGCCAGCAGCCTCGGGGGACAAACCGGTGAGACCCAGTACTTC
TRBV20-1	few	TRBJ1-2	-	CSAPRWDNLEGYTF	TGCAGTGCTCCCAGATGGGACAACTTGGAGGGCTACACCTTC
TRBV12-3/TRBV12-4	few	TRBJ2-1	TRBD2	CASSPPRGVAYNEQFF	TGTGCCAGCAGTCCCCCTCGGGGGGTTGCCTACAATGAGCAGTTCTTC
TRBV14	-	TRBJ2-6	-	CASSLPAANVLTF	TGTGCCAGCAGCCTCCCCGCCGCCAACGTCCTGACTTTC
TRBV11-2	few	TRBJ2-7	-	CASSKEGLVYEQYF	TGTGCCAGCAGCAAAGAAGGACTCGTCTACGAGCAGTACTTC